These 27 T cell receptor beta chains originate from one sample sequenced in a study of glioma-infiltrating T cells. Using RNA template, CDR3s of TCR alpha and beta were amplified with iRepertoire arm-PCR. TCRdb re-derived calls from the multiplex PCR reads in MiXCR, one entry per CDR3 protein. The sample contains 85,000 to 110,000 distinct CDR3 sequences, about 28% of which appear only once. The sample was glioma tissue, nonneoplastic brain tissue, or PBMCs (not recorded which). The receptors originated from a human donor with low-grade glioma or glioblastoma, undergoing nonglioma brain surgery, or in good health (not recorded which).

Remarks on this clonotype: This may be a read error: a much more frequent sequence differs by one nucleotide. The chain carries TRBV28 and TRBJ2-3, with 8 bases matching TRBD2. V was clipped by 5 bases and J by 8 bases; unmatched bases: 12. CDR1 MDHEN and CDR2 SYDVKM come from the germline V gene. The CDR3 has 15 residues. The CDR3 sequence is CASSKPGLVVGTQYF. Here the CDR3 DNA reads TGTGCCAGCAGTAAGCCGGGACTAGTAGTTGGTACGCAGTATTTT.

The V gene is TRBV19, the J gene TRBJ1-5, with 9 bases fitting TRBD1. The CDR3 spans 17 residues. Germline values: CDR1 LNHDA, CDR2 SQIVND (reference sequence). Trimming removed 9 bases from V and 7 bases from J; junction bases left unmatched: 19. The DNA of the CDR3 is TGTGCCAGCACCCGATTATTCACCGGGACAGGGAAACAGCCCCAGCATTTT. Encoded protein: CASTRLFTGTGKQPQHF.

This clonotype was recorded a few times. The chain couples TRBV19 to TRBJ1-5; TRBD1 is a possible D gene (5 bases). CDR3 length equals 16 residues. Trimming pared 1 base from V and 7 bases from J, leaving 17 bases between. Germline-derived CDR1 and CDR2 are LNHDA and SQIVND (reference sequence). CDR3 sequence (DNA): TGTGCCAGTAGTATAGTCGGGACCCTCGGAGGGCAGCCCCAGCATTTT. It specifies CASSIVGTLGGQPQHF.

The chain joins TRBV3-1 to TRBJ2-7; 8 bases line up with TRBD2. The CDR3 totals 16 residues. J was trimmed by 3 bases and V by 4 bases; bases with no gene match: 11. Germline V gene sequence: CDR1 LGHDT, CDR2 YNNKEL (reference sequence). CDR3 bases: TGTGCCAGCAGCCCCACCCCGGGACTAGTCAACTACGAGCAGTACTTC. Its protein is CASSPTPGLVNYEQYF.

This clonotype appeared a few times. The chain links TRBV2 to TRBJ2-1; 12 nucleotides align to TRBD2. Germline V gives CDR1 SNHLY, CDR2 FYNNEI. The CDR3 consists of 13 residues. The ends lost 5 bases at V and 14 bases at J; junction bases unmatched: 7. CDR3 amino acids: CASSWLAGGPEFF. CDR3 in DNA: TGTGCCAGCAGTTGGCTAGCGGGGGGGCCGGAGTTCTTC.

There are many counts of this clonotype. This rearrangement joins TRBV27 to TRBJ2-7; D could derive from TRBD1 or TRBD2 (6 bases each). Deletions cut 6 bases from V and 4 bases from J, with 16 bases between. The germline V gene encodes CDR1 MNHEY and CDR2 SMNVEV (reference sequence). CDR3 length: 14 amino acids. This CDR3 reads CASSLEGGRYEQYF. The CDR3 nucleotides read TGTGCCAGCAGCTTGGAGGGGGGCCGGTACGAGCAGTACTTC.

This clonotype appeared many times. The chain carries TRBV15 and TRBJ1-1; 9 bases match TRBD1. The germline gives CDR1 LNHNV, CDR2 YYDKDF (reference sequence). This CDR3 comprises 16 residues. The V and J ends lost 3 bases and 1 base, in that order; junction bases with no gene match: 6. The CDR3 region has the DNA TGTGCCACCAGCAGGTTAAGGGGACAGGGGAACACTGAAGCTTTCTTT. Translated: CATSRLRGQGNTEAFF.

This clonotype has ten or more counts. The gene calls are TRBV20-1 and TRBJ2-1, with 12 bases identical to TRBD2. Losses at the gene ends were 5 bases for V and 5 bases for J; bases not matched to a gene: 7. This CDR3 is built from 15 residues. Germline values: CDR1 DFQATT, CDR2 SNEGSKA (reference sequence). CDR3 sequence (DNA): TGCAGTGCTCCGACTAGCGGGGGTAACAACAATGAGCAGTTCTTC. Translating it yields CSAPTSGGNNNEQFF.

This clonotype was seen repeatedly, ten times or more. The J gene is TRBJ2-1, the V gene TRBV6-2 or TRBV6-3; 11 bases align to TRBD2. J gave up 4 bases and V 4 bases, and 3 bases lay outside the gene matches. CDR3 length: 15 amino acids. The germline CDR1 and CDR2 sequences are MNHEY and SVGEGT. CDR3 in DNA: TGTGCCAGCAGTTCTAGCGGGGGGCCTTACAATGAGCAGTTCTTC. This translates into CASSSSGGPYNEQFF.

Of note for this clonotype: Possible read error: a much larger clone is one base away. The chain employs TRBV18 and TRBJ1-1; perhaps TRBD1 as D (6 bases). The length of the CDR3 is 15 residues. Germline assignment: CDR1 KGHSH and CDR2 LQKENI. The CDR3 DNA is TGTACCAGCTCACCTCAACAGGGTAAGAACACTGAAGCTTTCTTT. Translation: CTSSPQQGKNTEAFF.

The rearrangement uses TRBV7-9 and TRBJ2-5; 7 bases align to TRBD2. The CDR3 runs 15 residues. Trimming cost V 5 bases and J 5 bases; bases outside gene matches: 11. Looked up from germline, CDR1 is SEHNR and CDR2 is FQNEAQ (reference sequence). For the CDR3, the DNA is TGTGCCAGCAGCCGATCCAGCGGGGCGCTGGAGACCCAGTACTTC. Its translation: CASSRSSGALETQYF.

This clonotype was detected many times. The CDR3 DNA sequence: TGTGCCAGCAGATTACACGTGCCGAATTCACCCCTCCACTTT. Translating gives CASRLHVPNSPLHF. V is TRBV27 and J is TRBJ1-6; no reliable D call. Trimming stripped 6 bases from V and 7 bases from J, with 13 bases between. The CDR3 runs to 14 residues. Per germline, CDR1 MNHEY and CDR2 SMNVEV (reference sequence).

Comments on this clonotype: This may be a read error: a much more frequent sequence differs by one nucleotide. The V gene is TRBV4-1, the J gene TRBJ2-7; the D call may be TRBD1 or TRBD2 (6 bases each). CDR3 size: 16 residues. CDR1 is MGHRA, CDR2 YSYEKL, per germline. Trimming pared 6 bases from V and 0 bases from J, leaving 18 bases between. CDR3 region: CASRLNRGDTSYEQYF. In nucleotides, the CDR3 is TGCGCCAGCAGACTTAATAGGGGGGACACCTCCTACGAGCAGTACTTC.

This clonotype was counted at least ten times. This rearrangement joins TRBV7-2 to TRBJ2-5; D unclear. CDR3 length equals 14 residues. Germline lookup yields CDR1 SGHTA and CDR2 FQGNSA. Trimming took 1 base from V and 1 from J, leaving 7 bases between them. In DNA, the CDR3 is TGTGCCAGCAGCTTAGGACCAGCCCAAGAGACCCAGTACTTC. The encoded protein is CASSLGPAQETQYF.

The chain joins TRBV29-1 to TRBJ2-5; TRBD2 matches 8 bases. Germline V gene lookup returns CDR1 SQVTM and CDR2 ANQGSEA. The CDR3 spans 13 residues. The V and J ends lost 4 bases and 9 bases, in that order; junction bases with no gene match: 10. CDR3 in amino acids: CSVGSGGAGAQYF. In DNA form, the CDR3 reads TGCAGCGTTGGCAGCGGGGGTGCGGGGGCCCAGTACTTC.

CDR3 region: CASSATGETIYF. The CDR3 coding sequence is TGTGCCAGCAGCGCGACAGGGGAAACCATATATTTT. The V and J genes are TRBV7-2 and TRBJ1-3, with 8 nucleotides matching TRBD1. Germline CDR1 is SGHTA and CDR2 is FQGNSA. After removal of 5 bases from V and 10 bases from J, the junction contained 4 bases not matched to a gene. The CDR3 is 12 residues long.

This clonotype was seen repeatedly, ten times or more. J is TRBJ2-4 and V is TRBV20-1, with 8 bases that match TRBD1. Germline CDR1 is DFQATT and CDR2 is SNEGSKA (reference sequence). Germline trimming cut 5 bases from V and 3 bases from J; bases unmatched to any gene: 12. CDR3 size: 16 residues. The CDR3 DNA reads as TGCAGTGCTCGGACAGGGTTCAATTCTCTCAAAAACATTCAGTACTTC. Amino acids: CSARTGFNSLKNIQYF.

This clonotype was counted ten times or more. This chain uses TRBV7-2 with TRBJ2-1, with TRBD2 matching 9 bases. This CDR3 is built from 17 residues. Germline CDR1 reads SGHTA; CDR2 reads FQGNSA. J gave up 1 base and V 4 bases, and 8 bases lay outside the gene matches. The CDR3 coding sequence is TGTGCCAGCAGCTCACCCCGGCGGGGGGGTTCCTACAATGAGCAGTTCTTC. Translating it yields CASSSPRRGGSYNEQFF.

As concerns this clonotype: A single base separates this from a much larger clone, so it may be a read error. J is TRBJ2-3 and V is TRBV4-2; tentative D call: TRBD1 (5 bases). The CDR3 is made up of 14 amino acids. Per the germline V gene, CDR1 is LGHNA and CDR2 is YNFKEQ. V dropped 5 bases and J dropped 3 bases, with 12 bases sitting between them. CDR3 in DNA: TGTGCCAGCAGCAACCTAAGGGGAACAGATACGCAGTATTTT. Residues: CASSNLRGTDTQYF.

In this sample, this clonotype turned up many times. This chain joins TRBV19 and TRBJ2-3, with D unresolved. Germline-derived CDR1 and CDR2 are LNHDA and SQIVND (reference sequence). The V end was cut by 3 bases, the J end by 1 base, with 11 bases between. CDR3 length: 15 residues. The CDR3 reads CASSMGFGGTDTQYF. CDR3 coding DNA: TGTGCCAGTAGTATGGGGTTTGGAGGCACAGATACGCAGTATTTT. Full variable domain (remainder filled in from reference TRBV19 and TRBJ2-3): DGGITQSPKYLFRKEGQNVTLSCEQNLNHDAMYWYRQDPGQGLRLIYYSQIVNDFQKGDIAEGYSVSREKKESFPLTVTSAQKNPTAFYLCASSMGFGGTDTQYFGPGTRLTVL.

The chain links TRBV6-1 to TRBJ2-3; 10 bases agree with TRBD2. Germline trimming cut 3 bases from V and 1 base from J; bases unmatched to any gene: 1. The V gene's germline CDR1 is MNHNS and CDR2 SASEGT. This CDR3 has 15 amino acids. The CDR3 protein is CASSDGTSGTDTQYF. Here the CDR3 DNA reads TGTGCCAGCAGTGACGGGACTAGCGGCACAGATACGCAGTATTTT.

This clonotype was seen at least ten times. The chain uses TRBV25-1 and TRBJ1-1; 9 nucleotides agree with TRBD1. CDR1 is MGHDK, CDR2 SYGVNS, per germline. The CDR3 extends over 13 amino acids. Trimming at V came to 5 bases and at J to 6 bases, leaving 4 bases not matched to a gene. In DNA form, the CDR3 reads TGTGCCAGCAGTCCAAGGACAGGGGCTGAAGCTTTCTTT. Its protein product is CASSPRTGAEAFF.

This clonotype occurred many times. The chain has TRBV7-8 and TRBJ1-6; D possibly corresponds to TRBD1 (5 bases). CDR1 and CDR2 from the germline V gene are SGHVS and FQNEAQ. The CDR3 spans 16 residues. V was pared by 8 bases and J by 0 bases, with 14 bases between. CDR3 in amino acids: CASSYRTSSYNSPLHF. CDR3 DNA sequence: TGTGCCAGCTCCTACAGGACTAGCTCCTATAATTCACCCCTCCACTTT.

This clonotype appeared many times. The chain recombines TRBV5-1 with TRBJ2-3; perhaps TRBD2 as D (5 bases). Per the germline V gene, CDR1 is SGHRS and CDR2 is YFSETQ. The V and J ends lost 4 bases and 0 bases respectively, with 15 bases between them. CDR3 length: 16 residues. The CDR3 region has the DNA TGCGCCAGCAGCCCACGGGATCCGGCTAGCACAGATACGCAGTATTTT. It specifies CASSPRDPASTDTQYF.

A note on this clonotype: A much more abundant neighbour one base away suggests this may be a read error. DNA for the CDR3: TGTGCCAGCAGCCCGGGCACAGGGGAAGCAGGAAACACCATATATTTT. Amino acids: CASSPGTGEAGNTIYF. V is TRBV11-2 and J is TRBJ1-3, with 7 bases matching TRBD1. Germline values: CDR1 SGHAT, CDR2 FQNNGV. The CDR3 extends over 16 amino acids. V trimming: 5 bases; J trimming: 4 bases; junction bases outside the gene matches: 11.

CDR3 residues: CASSSRPAEETQYF. CDR3 in DNA: TGTGCCAGCAGCTCAAGGCCAGCCGAGGAGACCCAGTACTTC. The chain recombines TRBV7-2 with TRBJ2-5; D unclear. This CDR3 spans 14 amino acids. The V end was cut by 4 bases, the J end by 5 bases, with 14 bases between. Germline-derived CDR1 and CDR2 are SGHTA and FQGNSA.

Many counts were recorded for this clonotype. The rearrangement links TRBV20-1 to TRBJ2-5; a possible D gene is TRBD1 (6 bases). Germline V lookup: CDR1 DFQATT, CDR2 SNEGSKA (reference sequence). Trimming pared 0 bases from V and 4 bases from J, leaving 12 bases between. The CDR3 extends over 14 amino acids. The CDR3 DNA follows: TGCAGTGCTAGAGATCAAAAGGGGGTAGAGACCCAGTACTTC. Protein sequence: CSARDQKGVETQYF.